The rows below give T cell receptor beta chains drawn from one sample of a study of T cell changes during pregnancy in multiple sclerosis. Generated by immunoSEQ multiplex PCR, the TCRdb table keeps only in-frame clones and is missing some. The data contain about 59,000 clones, around 94% of them seen just once; the ten biggest clones take up just over 2.5%. The sample here was CD8+ T cells from peripheral blood mononuclear cells, taken after pregnancy. The receptors originated from a female donor with multiple sclerosis, enrolled in a pregnancy study. Both conserved end residues are part of each CDR3. The order of the fields is J gene, clone size, V gene, D gene, CDR3 DNA, CDR3 protein. A D gene is named only where the DNA matches it firmly. Size is omitted from some rows. Given values are once, few, many or a class for expanded clones.

TRBJ2-1 | . | TRBV5-1 | TRBD2 | TGCGCCAGCAGCTCCTCTAGCGGGAGCTCCTACAATGAGCAGTTCTTC | CASSSSSGSSYNEQFF
TRBJ1-5 | . | TRBV6-1 | . | TGTGCCAGCAGTGACGGGAGGGGGCAGCCCCAGCATTTT | CASSDGRGQPQHF
TRBJ2-2 | . | TRBV5-4 | TRBD1 | TGTGCCAGCAGCCTGACAGGGACCGCCGGGGAGCTGTTTTTT | CASSLTGTAGELFF
TRBJ1-1 | . | TRBV5-8 | TRBD1 | TGTGCCAGCAGCCTTGGGGCGACAGGGGCCAACACTGAAGCTTTCTTT | CASSLGATGANTEAFF
TRBJ1-1 | . | TRBV9 | . | TGTGCCAGCAGCGGGGGCGACATGAACACTGAAGCTTTCTTT | CASSGGDMNTEAFF
TRBJ2-7 | . | TRBV5-1 | TRBD1 | TGCGCCAGCAGCTTGGGGACAGGTCCCTACGAGCAGTACTTC | CASSLGTGPYEQYF
TRBJ2-7 | . | TRBV7-8 | TRBD1 | TGTGCCAGCAGCCATCTGGACAGGACCTACGAGCAGTACTTC | CASSHLDRTYEQYF
TRBJ2-1 | once | TRBV4-1 | TRBD2 | TGCGCCAGCAGCTCCCGGGGAGGGGTAGCGGGAACCTACAATGAGCAGTTCTTC | CASSSRGGVAGTYNEQFF
TRBJ2-3 | . | TRBV28 | TRBD1 | TGTGCCAGCAGTTCGTCGACAGGGACGACCACAGATACGCAGTATTTT | CASSSSTGTTTDTQYF
TRBJ2-7 | . | TRBV27 | . | TGTGCCAGCAGTTTATCGCGAGGCTTACCCTACGAGCAGTACTTC | CASSLSRGLPYEQYF
TRBJ2-5 | . | TRBV28 | . | TGTGCCAGCACCCTGGAGGGTTCCGAGACCCAGTACTTC | CASTLEGSETQYF
TRBJ1-2 | . | TRBV4-1 | . | TGCGCCAGCAGCCAAGGCGGTGAGGACTATGGCTACACCTTC | CASSQGGEDYGYTF
TRBJ2-1 | . | TRBV7-7 | . | TGTGCCAGCAGCTTAACCCAGTACAATGAGCAGTTCTTC | CASSLTQYNEQFF
TRBJ2-1 | . | TRBV7-7 | TRBD2 | TGTGCCAGCAGCGTACGACTAGCGGGAGCGTTCAATGAGCAGTTCTTC | CASSVRLAGAFNEQFF
TRBJ2-2 | . | TRBV6-1 | . | TGTGCCAGCGGGGCAGCCAACACCGGGGAGCTGTTTTTT | CASGAANTGELFF
TRBJ1-2 | . | TRBV5-6 | . | TGTGCCAGCAGCTTGGGACAGGCTTTCTATGGCTACACCTTC | CASSLGQAFYGYTF
TRBJ2-7 | . | TRBV27 | TRBD1 | TGTGCCAGCAGCTCGACCGGGACAGGGGATTACGAGCAGTACTTC | CASSSTGTGDYEQYF
TRBJ1-2 | . | TRBV30 | . | TGTGCCTGGAGTGTTGGAGGGGACTATGGCTACACCTTC | CAWSVGGDYGYTF
TRBJ2-4 | once | TRBV27 | TRBD2 | TGTGCCAGCTCACCGGGGGGGTTGGGCATTCAGTACTTC | CASSPGGLGIQYF
TRBJ1-2 | . | TRBV28 | . | TGTGCCAGCAGCCACCGGGAGCGAAGTTGGAATGGCTACACCTTC | CASSHRERSWNGYTF
TRBJ1-4 | . | TRBV30 | . | TGTGCCTGGAGTGATATGCCCACAACAACTAATGAAAAACTGTTTTTT | CAWSDMPTTTNEKLFF
TRBJ1-2 | . | TRBV19 | TRBD1 | TGTGCCAACCTGGGACAGGCCTATGGCTACACCTTC | CANLGQAYGYTF